These 8 T cell receptor beta chains were all obtained from the same sample, sequenced in a study of beta chain features in type 1 diabetes. Every isolated RNA sample was fully reverse transcribed, so sequencing captured expressed TCRB transcripts. Measured with immunoSEQ multiplex PCR; TCRdb has only the in-frame clones, and not every one. The table lists 200,000 to 250,000 clones, 11% of them singletons. The sample consisted of central memory CD4+ T cells from blood. The receptors stem from a man between 18 and 29 years old in good health.

This clone was seen more than once but under ten times. The chain carries TRBV6-5 and TRBJ2-1, with 12 bases matching TRBD2. This CDR3 has 15 amino acids. Germline CDR1 MNHEY, CDR2 SVGAGI. V dropped 6 bases and J dropped 2; count of bases not matched to a gene: 2. CDR3 in amino acids: CASRRLAGAYNEQFF. In DNA form, the CDR3 reads TGTGCCAGCAGACGACTAGCGGGAGCCTACAATGAGCAGTTCTTC.

This clone was seen only a few times. J is TRBJ1-5 and V is TRBV30; D unresolved. The germline V gene encodes CDR1 GTSNPN and CDR2 SVGIG (reference sequence). V lost 0 bases, J lost 5 bases, and 11 bases lay in between. The CDR3 contains 14 residues. CDR3 region: CAWSVMAGDQPQHF. In DNA, the CDR3 is TGTGCCTGGAGTGTTATGGCAGGCGATCAGCCCCAGCATTTT.

This clone was recorded at least ten times. The chain is built from TRBV4-1 and TRBJ2-1, with D possibly called TRBD1 or TRBD2 (5 bases each). V was clipped by 0 bases and J by 7 bases, with 19 bases between them. The CDR3 covers 17 residues. Per germline, CDR1 MGHRA and CDR2 YSYEKL. The DNA for the CDR3 is TGCGCCAGCAGCCAAGAGAAAGGGGACCTCCGTAGGAATGAGCAGTTCTTC. Its translation is CASSQEKGDLRRNEQFF.

The chain employs TRBV6-1 and TRBJ1-1, with a tentative D call TRBD1 (5 bases). The CDR3 covers 15 residues. The ends were cut back, 3 bases at V and 1 base at J, with 12 bases in the middle. The V gene's germline CDR1 is MNHNS and CDR2 SASEGT. CDR3 residues: CASSDGRRGNTEAFF. The CDR3 nucleotides read TGTGCCAGCAGTGATGGACGGAGGGGGAACACTGAAGCTTTCTTT.

This clone turned up a few times. This chain links TRBV6-1 with TRBJ2-1; D might be TRBD2 (5 bases). Trimming removed 5 bases from V and 2 bases from J, with 10 bases in between. This CDR3 has 14 amino acids. Germline V lookup: CDR1 MNHNS, CDR2 SASEGT. CDR3 protein: CASSLGLPYNEQFF. The CDR3 nucleotides read TGTGCCAGCAGTTTAGGACTCCCCTACAATGAGCAGTTCTTC.

The rearrangement links TRBV2 to TRBJ2-7; D gene ambiguous. The V end lost 4 bases, the J end lost 0 bases, and 4 bases lay between the germline ends. Germline V CDR1 and CDR2: SNHLY, FYNNEI. The CDR3 is 12 amino acids. CDR3 nucleotide sequence: TGTGCCAGCAGTGCCTACTCCTACGAGCAGTACTTC. As protein: CASSAYSYEQYF.

The chain has TRBV28 and TRBJ1-1; D may be TRBD1 (5 bases). The CDR3 contains 15 residues. V gave up 7 bases and J gave up 5 bases, with 20 bases separating them. The germline CDR1 and CDR2 sequences are MDHEN and SYDVKM. CDR3 DNA sequence: TGTGCCAGCATCCCGAGGTCGGCAGGGAGTACTGAAGCTTTCTTT. Its translation: CASIPRSAGSTEAFF.

This clone was detected ten times or more. CDR3 region: CASSQGRSQMNTGELFF. The CDR3 DNA sequence: TGCGCCAGCAGCCAAGGACGGTCCCAAATGAACACCGGGGAGCTGTTTTTT. The chain combines TRBV4-3 with TRBJ2-2, with D hard to call. In germline, CDR1 is LGHNA, CDR2 YSLEER. This CDR3 is 17 amino acids long. V was cut by 1 base and J by 1 base, with 13 bases left in between.